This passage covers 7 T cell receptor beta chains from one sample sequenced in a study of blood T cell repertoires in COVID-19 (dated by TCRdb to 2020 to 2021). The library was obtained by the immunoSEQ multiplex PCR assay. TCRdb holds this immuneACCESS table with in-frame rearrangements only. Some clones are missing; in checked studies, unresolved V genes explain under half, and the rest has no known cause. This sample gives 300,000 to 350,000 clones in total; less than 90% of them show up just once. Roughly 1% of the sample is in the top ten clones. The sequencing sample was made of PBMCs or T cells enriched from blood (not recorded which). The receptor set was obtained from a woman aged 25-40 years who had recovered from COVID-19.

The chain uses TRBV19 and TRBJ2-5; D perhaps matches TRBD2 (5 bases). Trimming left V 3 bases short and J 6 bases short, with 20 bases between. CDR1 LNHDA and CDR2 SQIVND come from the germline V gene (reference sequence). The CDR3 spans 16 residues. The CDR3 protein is CASSIEGGNLEKTQYF. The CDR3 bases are TGTGCCAGTAGTATCGAGGGCGGTAACCTTGAAAAGACCCAGTACTTC.

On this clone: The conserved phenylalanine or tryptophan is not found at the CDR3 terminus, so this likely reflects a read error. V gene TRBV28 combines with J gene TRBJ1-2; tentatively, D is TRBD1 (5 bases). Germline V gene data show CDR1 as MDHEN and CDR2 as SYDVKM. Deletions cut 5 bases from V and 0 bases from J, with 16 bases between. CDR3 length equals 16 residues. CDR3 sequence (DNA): TGTGCCAGCAGTGCCGGCCGGGGGAGAGCTAACTATGGCTACACCCTC. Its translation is CASSAGRGRANYGYTL.

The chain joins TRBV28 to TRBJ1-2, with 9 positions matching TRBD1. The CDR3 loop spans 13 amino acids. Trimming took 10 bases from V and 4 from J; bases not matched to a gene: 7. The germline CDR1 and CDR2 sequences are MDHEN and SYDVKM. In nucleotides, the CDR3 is TGTGCCACCCGAAACAGGGGGCCCTATGGCTACACCTTC. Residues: CATRNRGPYGYTF.

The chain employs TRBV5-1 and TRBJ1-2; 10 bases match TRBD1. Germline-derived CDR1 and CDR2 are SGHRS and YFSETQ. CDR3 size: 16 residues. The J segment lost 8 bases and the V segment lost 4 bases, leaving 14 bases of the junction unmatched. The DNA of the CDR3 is TGCGCCAGCAGCCTCCTTCCCGGGACAGGGGAACGGGGCTACACCTTC. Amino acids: CASSLLPGTGERGYTF.

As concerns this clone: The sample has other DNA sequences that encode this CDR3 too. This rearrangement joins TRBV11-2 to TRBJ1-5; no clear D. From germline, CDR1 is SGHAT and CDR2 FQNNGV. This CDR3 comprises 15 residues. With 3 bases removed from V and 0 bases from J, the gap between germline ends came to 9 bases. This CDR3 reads CASSLEVSSNQPQHF. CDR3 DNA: TGTGCCAGCAGCTTGGAGGTCTCTAGCAATCAGCCCCAGCATTTT.

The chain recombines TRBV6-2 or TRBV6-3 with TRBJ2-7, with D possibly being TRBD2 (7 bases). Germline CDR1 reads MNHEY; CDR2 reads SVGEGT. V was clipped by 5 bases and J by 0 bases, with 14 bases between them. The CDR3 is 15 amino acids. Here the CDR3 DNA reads TGTGCCAGCAGTCCCCGGGGGGCACCCTCCTACGAGCAGTACTTC. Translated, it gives CASSPRGAPSYEQYF.

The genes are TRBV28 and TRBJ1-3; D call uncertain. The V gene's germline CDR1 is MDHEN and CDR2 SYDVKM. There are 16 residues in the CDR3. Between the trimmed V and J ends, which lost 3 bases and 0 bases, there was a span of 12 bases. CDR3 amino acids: CASSLSVLFSGNTIYF. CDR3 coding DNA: TGTGCCAGCAGTTTGTCGGTTCTCTTCTCTGGAAACACCATATATTTT.